This entry describes one T cell receptor beta chain. The data derive from a study of neoadjuvant anti-PD-1 for oral cavity cancer. Study as a whole: Nivolumab at 3 mg/kg was mostly given biweekly, three to four doses, pre-surgery. Patients without progression received a fourth nivolumab dose around day 43, then surgical resection on days 50-56.

The length of the CDR3 is 14 residues. V was trimmed by 5 bases and J by 2 bases, leaving 12 bases between them. Germline values: CDR1 SGHVS, CDR2 FQNEAQ. The method was immunoSEQ multiplex PCR; TCRdb's version includes in-frame clones alone and lacks a portion of them. This table holds 6,500 to 7,000 clones, less than 50% found once. Sample: tumor tissue, taken before nivolumab (anti-PD-1) treatment. The sequence came from a person between 35 and 79 years old with oral cavity squamous cell carcinoma. V gene TRBV7-8 combines with J gene TRBJ2-5; D is undetermined. CDR3 protein: CASSQVGVQETQYF. The CDR3 DNA reads as TGTGCCAGCAGCCAGGTTGGGGTTCAAGAGACCCAGTACTTC.